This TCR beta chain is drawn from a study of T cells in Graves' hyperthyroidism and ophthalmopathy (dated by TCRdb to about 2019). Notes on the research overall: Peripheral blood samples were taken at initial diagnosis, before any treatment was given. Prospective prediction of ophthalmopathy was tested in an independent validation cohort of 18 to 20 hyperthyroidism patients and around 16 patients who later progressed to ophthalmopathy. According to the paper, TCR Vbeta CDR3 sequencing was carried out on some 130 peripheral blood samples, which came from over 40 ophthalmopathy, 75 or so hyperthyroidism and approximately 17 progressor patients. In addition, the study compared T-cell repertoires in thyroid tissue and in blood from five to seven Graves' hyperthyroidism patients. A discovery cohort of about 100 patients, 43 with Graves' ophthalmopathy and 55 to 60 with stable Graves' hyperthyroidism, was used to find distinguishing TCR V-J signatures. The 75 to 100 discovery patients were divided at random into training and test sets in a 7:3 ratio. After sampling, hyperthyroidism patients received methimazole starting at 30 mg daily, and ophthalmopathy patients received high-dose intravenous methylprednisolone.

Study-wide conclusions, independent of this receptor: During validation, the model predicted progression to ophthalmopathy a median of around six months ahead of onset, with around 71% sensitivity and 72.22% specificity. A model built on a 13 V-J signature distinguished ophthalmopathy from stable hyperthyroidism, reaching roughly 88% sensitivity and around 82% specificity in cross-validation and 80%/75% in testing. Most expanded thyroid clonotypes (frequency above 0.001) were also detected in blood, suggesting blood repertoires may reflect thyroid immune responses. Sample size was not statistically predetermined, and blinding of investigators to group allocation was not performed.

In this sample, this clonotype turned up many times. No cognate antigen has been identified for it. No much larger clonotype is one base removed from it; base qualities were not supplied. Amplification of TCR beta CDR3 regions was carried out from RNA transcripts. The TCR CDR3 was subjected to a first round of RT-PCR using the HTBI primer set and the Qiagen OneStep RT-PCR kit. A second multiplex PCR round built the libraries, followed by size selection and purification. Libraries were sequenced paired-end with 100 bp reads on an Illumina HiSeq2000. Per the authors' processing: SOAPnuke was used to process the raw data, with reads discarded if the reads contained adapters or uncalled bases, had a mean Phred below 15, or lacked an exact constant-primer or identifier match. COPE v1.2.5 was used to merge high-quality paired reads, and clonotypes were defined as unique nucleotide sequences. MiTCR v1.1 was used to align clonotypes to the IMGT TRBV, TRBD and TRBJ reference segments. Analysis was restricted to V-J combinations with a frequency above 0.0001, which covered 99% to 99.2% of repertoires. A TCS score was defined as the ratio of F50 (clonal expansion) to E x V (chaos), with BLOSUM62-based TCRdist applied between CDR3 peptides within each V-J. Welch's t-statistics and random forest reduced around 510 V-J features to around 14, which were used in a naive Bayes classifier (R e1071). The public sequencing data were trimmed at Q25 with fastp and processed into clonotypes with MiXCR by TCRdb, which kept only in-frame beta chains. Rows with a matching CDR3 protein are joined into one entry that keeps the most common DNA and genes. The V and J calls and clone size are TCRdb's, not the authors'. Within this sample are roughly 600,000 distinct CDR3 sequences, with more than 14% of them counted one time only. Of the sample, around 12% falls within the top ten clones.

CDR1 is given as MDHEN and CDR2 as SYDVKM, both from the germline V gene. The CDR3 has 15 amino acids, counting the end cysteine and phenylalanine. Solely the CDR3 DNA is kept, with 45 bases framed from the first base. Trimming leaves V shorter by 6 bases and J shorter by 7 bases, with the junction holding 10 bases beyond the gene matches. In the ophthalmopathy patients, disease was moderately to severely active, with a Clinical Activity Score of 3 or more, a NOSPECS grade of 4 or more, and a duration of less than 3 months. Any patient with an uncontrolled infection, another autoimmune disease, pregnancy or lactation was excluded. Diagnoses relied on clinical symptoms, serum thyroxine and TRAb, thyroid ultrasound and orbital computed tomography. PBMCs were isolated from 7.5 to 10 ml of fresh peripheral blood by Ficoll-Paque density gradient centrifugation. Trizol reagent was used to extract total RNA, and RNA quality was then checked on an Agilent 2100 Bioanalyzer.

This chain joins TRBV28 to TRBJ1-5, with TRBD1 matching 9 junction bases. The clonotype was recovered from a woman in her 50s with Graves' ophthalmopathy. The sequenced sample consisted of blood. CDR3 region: CASRKDRGMNQPQHF. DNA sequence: TGTGCCAGCAGAAAAGACAGGGGGATGAACCAGCCCCAGCATTTT.